This TCR beta chain was recovered during a study of regulatory T cells in long-lasting Graves disease. The CDR3 runs 14 residues. Looked up from germline, CDR1 is MNHNS and CDR2 is SASEGT. Trimming removed 2 bases at V and 4 bases at J, with 11 bases between. iRepertoire HTBI primers and Arm-PCR of CDR3 regions built TCR beta libraries. TCRdb analysed the multiplex PCR reads with MiXCR anew, one entry per CDR3 protein. The sample consists of 440,000 or so distinct CDR3 sequences, about a sixth of them appearing once. There are many counts of this clonotype. Sample time point: newly diagnosed GD, antithyroid drugs for less than 3 months. The TCR library was prepared using RNA isolated from PBMCs. These same data were also listed under a study on T cells in Graves' hyperthyroidism and ophthalmopathy. This second report adds: The authors' 13 V-J model separated ophthalmopathy from stable hyperthyroidism.

The sequence was obtained from a woman in her thirties with Graves disease. The chain is built from TRBV6-1 and TRBJ1-1; D is perhaps TRBD1 (5 bases). The sequencing here drew on peripheral blood mononuclear cells (PBMCs), taken at new diagnosis, from a patient treated with antithyroid drugs. This CDR3 is CASSEWGGTTEAFF. For the CDR3, the DNA is TGTGCCAGCAGTGAATGGGGGGGGACCACTGAAGCTTTCTTT.